What follows are 5 T cell receptor beta chains derived from one specimen sequenced in a study of CD8+CD57+ T cells in acquired aplastic anemia. For CDR3 and TCR beta VDJ profiling, genomic DNA was the template used. TCRdb reprocessed the reads via MiXCR and lists one record per CDR3 protein. The sample has some 130,000 distinct CDR3 sequences; 41% are singletons. The source material was sorted CD4+, CD8+, or CD8+CD57+ T cells (not recorded which) from PBMCs. These receptors all come from a human donor in good health, serving as a control.

This clonotype was seen many times. The chain has TRBV9 and TRBJ2-7, with a tentative D call TRBD2 (7 bases). The CDR3 covers 16 residues. CDR1 is SGDLS and CDR2 is YYNGEE in the germline V gene. V lost 4 bases and J lost 3, with 20 bases in between. The CDR3, as DNA: TGTGCCAGCAGCCCCCGAGGGGGGGCGGCAAACTACGAGCAGTACTTC. Translating gives CASSPRGGAANYEQYF.

This clonotype was observed a few times. Just one base apart from a much larger clone, this may be a read error. This chain uses TRBV20-1 with TRBJ2-5, with D possibly being TRBD1 (5 bases). In germline, CDR1 is DFQATT, CDR2 SNEGSKA (reference sequence). The length of the CDR3 is 12 residues. The V and J ends lost 4 bases and 5 bases respectively, with 11 bases between them. CDR3 protein: CSATGRVETQYF. CDR3 DNA sequence: TGCAGTGCTACGGGCAGGGTTGAGACCCAGTACTTC.

The rearrangement joins TRBV10-3 to TRBJ2-3, with D tentatively TRBD2 (5 bases). This CDR3 has 16 amino acids. The V end lost 8 bases, the J end lost 1 base, and 19 bases lay between the germline ends. Per the germline V gene, CDR1 is ENHRY and CDR2 is SYGVKD. CDR3 DNA: TGTGCCATCGCCCATCACGGCGTCGGGGGCACAGATACGCAGTATTTT. This codes for CAIAHHGVGGTDTQYF.

This clonotype has ten or more counts. The chain recombines TRBV19 with TRBJ2-1, with TRBD1 as a possible D gene (5 bases). Trimming removed 1 base at V and 7 bases at J, with 14 bases between. The CDR3 consists of 15 residues. Per the germline V gene, CDR1 is LNHDA and CDR2 is SQIVND (reference sequence). The CDR3 DNA is TGTGCCAGTAGTATAGGAAGTCTCACAGGTAATGAGCAGTTCTTC. This translates into CASSIGSLTGNEQFF.

Only a few counts were recorded for this clonotype. Compared with germline, one end of the junction differs, possibly owing to a read error. The chain carries TRBV5-6 and TRBJ1-1; TRBD1 is a possible D gene (6 bases). The V gene's germline CDR1 is SGHDT and CDR2 YYEEEE. There are 14 residues in the CDR3. The CDR3 DNA reads TGCGCCAGCACCCTCCGAGGAGGGGGAACTGAAGCTTTCTTT. Protein product: CASTLRGGGTEAFF.